This T cell receptor beta chain is from a study of post-analysis software for immune sequencing data. Study-wide points: Five TRBV segments, including TRBV5-6, TRBV5-1 and TRBV20-1, were more frequent in patients than controls.

V was shortened by 6 bases and J by 7 bases, with 12 bases between the two germline ends. The CDR3 totals 12 residues. Unique-molecular-identifier-tagged TCR beta cDNA libraries were used. TCRdb itself ran the PCR reads through MiXCR, one entry per CDR3 protein. Here the sample spans hundreds of thousands of distinct CDR3 sequences, around 47% being singletons. In regard to this clonotype: Its antigen is unknown.

The sequenced material came from blood. This sequence joins TRBV12-3 or TRBV12-4 and TRBJ1-1; weak D call: TRBD1 (6 bases). The source of this sequence is a girl aged 5-17 years with multiple sclerosis. CDR3 nucleotides: TGTGCCAGCAGCTCGACAGGCCTTGAAGCTTTCTTT. Translated, it gives CASSSTGLEAFF.